The clone carrying this T cell receptor (beta chain) was recorded only once. This sample was included in a study of blood T cell repertoires in COVID-19. Overall study context: Sites across the United States, Italy and Spain contributed samples from acute and convalescent COVID-19. Sources were T cells, B-cell-depleted T cells, or PBMCs; the material itself was cDNA or gDNA.

The length of the CDR3 is 17 residues. The junction had 13 bases not matched to a gene; V was cut back by 5 bases and J by 3 bases. Germline V gene lookup returns CDR1 LNHNV and CDR2 YYDKDF (reference sequence). In the authors' workflow: For nucleated cells, counts were estimated from reference gene primer amplification. Libraries were prepared by immunoSEQ multiplex PCR; TCRdb keeps only in-frame clonotypes and omits some of them. The V and J calls and clone size come from that table; D and trimming were worked out from the DNA. The data hold some 150,000 clones, with 84% observed a single time. What was sequenced was peripheral blood. The J gene is TRBJ1-1, the V gene TRBV15, with 9 bases aligning to TRBD1. The TCR comes from a man between 65 and 79 years old with acute or convalescent COVID-19. Written as DNA, the CDR3 is TGTGCCACCAGCGGCCCGTCACAGGGGGCGAGGGACACTGAAGCTTTCTTT. Encoded protein: CATSGPSQGARDTEAFF.